This TCR beta chain was captured by sequencing in a study of vaccination effects on CD4 cells after COVID-19. Sequencing used immunoSEQ multiplex PCR; TCRdb keeps in-frame clones, though not all of them. The table records under 35,000 clones, around three fifths of them present only once. As for this clone: The target antigen is unknown.

The germline V and J ends were trimmed by 1 base and 1 base, with 14 bases remaining between them. The CDR3 is 16 amino acids. Germline loops: CDR1 LNHDA, CDR2 SQIVND (reference sequence). ViraFEST used viral peptide pools to expand antigen-specific CD4+ T cells before sequencing. Culture proceeded for approximately 9 days, and CD4+ T cells were then isolated. Participants each got two BNT162b2 or mRNA-1273 vaccine doses. V and J are TRBV19 and TRBJ2-7, with D possibly TRBD1 on 6 matching bases. The clonotype originates from a human donor who received a COVID-19 vaccine. The source was CD4+ T cells from PBMCs cultured with SARS-CoV-2 spike peptides, collected after COVID-19 vaccination. The CDR3 region is CASSIGFATGSYEQYF. Here the CDR3 DNA reads TGTGCCAGTAGTATAGGCTTCGCGACAGGTTCCTACGAGCAGTACTTC.